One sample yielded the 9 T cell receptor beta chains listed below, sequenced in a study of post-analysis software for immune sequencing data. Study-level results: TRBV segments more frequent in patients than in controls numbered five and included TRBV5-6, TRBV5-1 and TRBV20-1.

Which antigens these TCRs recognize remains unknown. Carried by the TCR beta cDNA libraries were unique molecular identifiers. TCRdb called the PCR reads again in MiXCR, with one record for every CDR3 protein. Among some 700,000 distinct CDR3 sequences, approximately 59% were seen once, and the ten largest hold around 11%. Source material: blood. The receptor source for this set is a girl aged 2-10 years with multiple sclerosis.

The CDR3 DNA sequence: TGTGCCAGCAGCCCTGGACAGGGTAAAAACATTCAGTACTTC. Protein product: CASSPGQGKNIQYF. The chain joins TRBV7-3 to TRBJ2-4; 8 bases line up with TRBD1. The V segment lost 5 bases and the J segment 4 bases; nucleotides outside the gene matches: 4. The CDR3 totals 14 residues. Germline V gives CDR1 SGHTA, CDR2 FQGTGA.

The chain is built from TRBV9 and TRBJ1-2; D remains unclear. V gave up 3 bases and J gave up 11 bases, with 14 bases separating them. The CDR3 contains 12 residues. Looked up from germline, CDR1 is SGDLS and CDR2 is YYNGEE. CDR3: CASSAQELGYTF. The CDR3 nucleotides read TGTGCCAGCAGCGCCCAGGAACTTGGGTACACCTTC.

The CDR3 DNA reads as TGTGCCATCAGTGATAACAGGGATAGGGTCGGCTACACCTTC. It encodes CAISDNRDRVGYTF. J is TRBJ1-2 and V is TRBV10-3; possibly TRBD1 for D (6 bases). Trimming stripped 3 bases from V and 8 bases from J, with 16 bases between. CDR1 and CDR2 (germline): ENHRY, SYGVKD. CDR3 length equals 14 residues.

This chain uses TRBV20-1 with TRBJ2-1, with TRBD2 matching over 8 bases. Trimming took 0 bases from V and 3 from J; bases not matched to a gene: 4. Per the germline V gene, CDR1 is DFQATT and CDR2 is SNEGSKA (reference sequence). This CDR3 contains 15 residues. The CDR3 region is CSARESGLVYNEQFF. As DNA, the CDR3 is TGCAGTGCTAGAGAGTCGGGACTAGTCTACAATGAGCAGTTCTTC.

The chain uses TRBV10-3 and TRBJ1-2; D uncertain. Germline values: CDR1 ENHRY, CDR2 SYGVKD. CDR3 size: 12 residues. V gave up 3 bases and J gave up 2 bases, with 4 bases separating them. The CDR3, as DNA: TGTGCCATCAGTGAAGAGAACTATGGCTACACCTTC. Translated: CAISEENYGYTF.

In DNA form, the CDR3 reads TGTTCTTCAGGGGGCAGGTGGTGGGAGACCCAGTACTTC. Translation: CSSGGRWWETQYF. The chain is built from TRBV7-6 and TRBJ2-7; 8 bases align to TRBD1. The J call may be faulty, since TRBJ2-5 better matches the DNA end. This CDR3 has 13 amino acids. Germline lookup yields CDR1 SGHVS and CDR2 FNYEAQ.

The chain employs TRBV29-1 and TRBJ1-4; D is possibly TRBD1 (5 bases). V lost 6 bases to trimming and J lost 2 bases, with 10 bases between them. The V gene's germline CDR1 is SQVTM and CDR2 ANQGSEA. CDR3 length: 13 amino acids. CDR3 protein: CSVGGVTNEKLFF. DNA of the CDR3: TGCAGCGTCGGAGGGGTTACTAATGAAAAACTGTTTTTT.

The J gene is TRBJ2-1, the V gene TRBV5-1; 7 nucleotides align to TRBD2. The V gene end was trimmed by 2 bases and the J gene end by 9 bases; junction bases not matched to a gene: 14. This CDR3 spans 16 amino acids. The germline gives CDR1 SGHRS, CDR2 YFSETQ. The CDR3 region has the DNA TGCGCCAGCAGCTTTGGCCCCTTGGGAGGGCCGCTTGAGCAGTTCTTC. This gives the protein CASSFGPLGGPLEQFF.

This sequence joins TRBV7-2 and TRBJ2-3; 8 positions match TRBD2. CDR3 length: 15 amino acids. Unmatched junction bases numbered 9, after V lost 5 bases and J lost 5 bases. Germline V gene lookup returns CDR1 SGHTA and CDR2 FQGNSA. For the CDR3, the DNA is TGTGCCAGCAGCCTGTATGGGCGGGGGGAAGATACGCAGTATTTT. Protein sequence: CASSLYGRGEDTQYF.